This TCR beta chain is from a study of human T cells and chemical hapten exposure. Individual cDNA molecules (in the library) carried attached unique molecular identifiers. Each CDR3 protein gets one entry after TCRdb re-called the RACE reads with MiXCR. The repertoire holds over 35,000 distinct CDR3 sequences, about 3.7% seen once, with 4.5% to 6.5% in the top ten. This clonotype was observed at least ten times. Time point denoted: healthy volunteer bleed at 6 weeks. Extraction of total RNA was performed on unfractionated whole blood. Germline V lookup: CDR1 MNHEY, CDR2 SMNVEV (reference sequence). The CDR3 extends over 15 amino acids. V shed 5 bases, J shed 4 bases, and the junction held 6 bases outside the gene matches.

The origin of this receptor is a human donor in good health. Some clones in this sample may be carry-over from other donors' samples. Sequenced: whole blood. The chain couples TRBV27 to TRBJ2-7; 12 nucleotides agree with TRBD2. CDR3 coding DNA: TGTGCCAGCAGTCCAGGACTAGCGGGATCGTACGAGCAGTACTTC. Translation: CASSPGLAGSYEQYF.